This T cell receptor beta chain was sequenced in a study of blood T cell repertoires in COVID-19. Background on the study: COVID-19 samples collected from the United States, Italy and Spain covered acute and convalescent phases.

The ends lost 3 bases at V and 8 bases at J; junction bases unmatched: 3. The germline V gene encodes CDR1 SQVTM and CDR2 ANQGSEA. This CDR3 spans 12 amino acids. Per the original methods: It was from reference gene primer amplification that nucleated cell counts were estimated. Method: immunoSEQ multiplex PCR; TCRdb's copy keeps in-frame clones and lacks some. V and J calls and clone size come straight from that table; D and trimming were deduced from the DNA. The sample has approximately 300,000 clones, approximately 82% seen once; the top ten hold about 1.2%. Sequenced input: peripheral blood. This rearrangement joins TRBV29-1 to TRBJ2-3; 9 nucleotides match TRBD1. The receptor comes from a woman in her 50s with acute or convalescent COVID-19. This CDR3 reads CSVEGTGITQYF. The CDR3 DNA sequence: TGCAGCGTTGAGGGGACAGGGATTACGCAGTATTTT.